The next 15 T cell receptor beta chains were all read from a single sample in a study of blood T cell repertoires in COVID-19. Assay: immunoSEQ multiplex PCR; the TCRdb copy retains only in-frame clones and omits some. The top ten hold around 1.3% of the sample, which has approximately 70,000 clones, approximately 90% seen once. Sequencing was carried out using peripheral blood. The receptors were gathered from a human donor in a cohort sampled during active COVID-19.

The rearrangement joins TRBV2 to TRBJ2-1; D possibly corresponds to TRBD2 (6 bases). V was cut by 6 bases and J by 8 bases, with 20 bases left in between. The CDR3 runs to 15 residues. Germline V lookup: CDR1 SNHLY, CDR2 FYNNEI. CDR3 coding DNA: TGTGCCAGCAGCCCTTCGGGACTGGCGAACCATGAGCAGTTCTTC. Protein: CASSPSGLANHEQFF. Full variable domain (remainder filled in from reference TRBV2 and TRBJ2-1): EPEVTQTPSHQVTQMGQEVILRCVPISNHLYFYWYRQILGQKVEFLVSFYNNEISEKSEIFDDQFSVERPDGSNFTLKIRSTKLEDSAMYFCASSPSGLANHEQFFGPGTRLTVL.

This chain connects TRBV30 to TRBJ1-2; tentative D call: TRBD1 (6 bases). V lost 0 bases to trimming and J lost 8 bases, with 13 bases between them. The CDR3 totals 13 residues. CDR1 is GTSNPN, CDR2 SVGIG, per germline (reference sequence). The CDR3 nucleotides read TGTGCCTGGAGTGTGGGGGGGGCGCGGGGCTACACCTTC. Encoded protein: CAWSVGGARGYTF.

V gene TRBV6-5 combines with J gene TRBJ2-1, with 7 bases matching TRBD1. Germline loops: CDR1 MNHEY, CDR2 SVGAGI. V gave up 5 bases and J gave up 12 bases; unmatched junction bases: 4. The CDR3 runs 11 residues. The CDR3 spells CASSHRDRQFF. The CDR3, as DNA: TGTGCCAGCAGTCACCGGGACAGGCAGTTCTTC.

This chain connects TRBV10-2 to TRBJ2-1; maybe TRBD1 (6 bases). Trimming took 6 bases from V and 9 from J, leaving 15 bases between them. This CDR3 contains 13 residues. Germline assignment: CDR1 WSHSY and CDR2 SAAADI. The CDR3: CASRQDSPTEQFF. In nucleotides, the CDR3 is TGCGCCAGCAGGCAGGACAGTCCGACTGAGCAGTTCTTC.

This chain links TRBV6-5 with TRBJ2-3; D might be TRBD1 (5 bases). The CDR3 totals 15 residues. Germline assignment: CDR1 MNHEY and CDR2 SVGAGI. V was cut by 1 base and J by 6 bases, with 14 bases left in between. This chain's CDR3 is CASSYLSTAKDTQYF. CDR3 nucleotides: TGTGCCAGCAGTTACTTGTCGACAGCCAAGGATACGCAGTATTTT.

The V gene is TRBV3-1 (or the pseudogene TRBV3-2), the J gene TRBJ1-2; 9 bases are shared with TRBD1. Trimming removed 4 bases from V and 8 bases from J; junction bases left unmatched: 11. The CDR3 runs 15 residues. CDR1 is LGHDT and CDR2 is YNNKEL in the germline V gene (reference sequence). CDR3: CASSPGTGKFDGYTF. Here the CDR3 DNA reads TGTGCCAGCAGCCCCGGGACAGGGAAGTTTGACGGCTACACCTTC.

The V gene is TRBV5-1, the J gene TRBJ1-4; D unresolved. Germline V gene lookup returns CDR1 SGHRS and CDR2 YFSETQ. The CDR3 runs 15 residues. V lost 1 base and J 5 bases, leaving 12 bases between the germline ends. Written as DNA, the CDR3 is TGCGCCAGCAGCTTGACCCCCGGAGGAAATGAAAAACTGTTTTTT. This encodes CASSLTPGGNEKLFF.

V and J are TRBV3-1 (or the pseudogene TRBV3-2) and TRBJ2-5; D may be TRBD1 (5 bases). The CDR3 runs 13 residues. Trimming pared 0 bases from V and 6 bases from J, leaving 8 bases between. The germline CDR1 and CDR2 sequences are LGHDT and YNNKEL (reference sequence). The CDR3 sequence is CASSQDQGQTQYF. The CDR3 DNA reads as TGTGCCAGCAGCCAAGATCAGGGCCAGACCCAGTACTTC.

The gene calls are TRBV5-8 and TRBJ1-4; D unclear. V shed 2 bases and J shed 0 bases, with 11 bases lying between them. This CDR3 region has 16 residues. Germline CDR1 and CDR2: SGHTS and YDEGEE. The CDR3 here is CASSFPSRSTNEKLFF. CDR3 nucleotide sequence: TGTGCCAGCAGCTTTCCATCACGGTCAACTAATGAAAAACTGTTTTTT.

The chain is built from TRBV15 and TRBJ1-5; TRBD1 agrees at 7 bases. CDR3 size: 15 residues. V trimming: 0 bases; J trimming: 6 bases; junction bases outside the gene matches: 5. The V gene's germline CDR1 is LNHNV and CDR2 YYDKDF (reference sequence). CDR3 sequence: CATSRDLGGLQPQHF. In DNA, the CDR3 is TGTGCCACCAGCAGAGATCTAGGGGGCCTTCAGCCCCAGCATTTT.

The rearrangement joins TRBV30 to TRBJ2-5, with D possibly TRBD2 on 5 matching bases. The V end lost 0 bases, the J end lost 5 bases, and 16 bases lay between the germline ends. Germline-derived CDR1 and CDR2 are GTSNPN and SVGIG (reference sequence). The CDR3 loop spans 15 amino acids. CDR3 DNA sequence: TGTGCCTGGAGTGTAGGTCAGAGGGTATGGGAGACCCAGTACTTC. Translation gives CAWSVGQRVWETQYF. The whole variable domain, remainder taken from reference TRBV30 and TRBJ2-5, is SQTIHQWPATLVQPVGSPLSLECTVEGTSNPNLYWYRQAAGRGLQLLFYSVGIGQISSEVPQNLSASRPQDRQFILSSKKLLLSDSGFYLCAWSVGQRVWETQYFGPGTRLLVL.

The chain links TRBV10-1 to TRBJ2-3, with 10 bases lining up with TRBD2. Germline V gives CDR1 WNHNN, CDR2 SYGVQD (reference sequence). The CDR3 spans 16 residues. V lost 6 bases and J lost 0; bases outside the gene matches: 6. The CDR3 nucleotides are TGCGCCAGCAGCGACCTAGCGGGGGCGAGCACAGATACGCAGTATTTT. Protein product: CASSDLAGASTDTQYF.

The chain recombines TRBV28 with TRBJ1-4; 10 bases are a match to TRBD1. The CDR3 totals 13 residues. The ends lost 6 bases at V and 6 bases at J; junction bases unmatched: 1. CDR1 and CDR2 (germline): MDHEN, SYDVKM. CDR3 nucleotides: TGTGCCAGCAGGACAGGGGGCTATGAAAAACTGTTTTTT. It codes for CASRTGGYEKLFF.

This chain connects TRBV11-2 to TRBJ2-3; perhaps TRBD1 as D (6 bases). From germline, CDR1 is SGHAT and CDR2 FQNNGV. V was pared by 5 bases and J by 2 bases, with 11 bases between. The CDR3 runs to 14 residues. The CDR3 sequence is CASSRQVVTDTQYF. In nucleotides, the CDR3 is TGTGCCAGCAGCAGACAGGTAGTCACAGATACGCAGTATTTT.

V usage is TRBV3-1 (or the pseudogene TRBV3-2) and J usage is TRBJ2-3; no firm D call. The germline gives CDR1 LGHDT, CDR2 YNNKEL (reference sequence). V was pared by 6 bases and J by 4 bases, with 11 bases between. There are 13 residues in the CDR3. Here the CDR3 DNA reads TGTGCCAGCAGTCCCACCCGCGCAGATACGCAGTATTTT. Translation: CASSPTRADTQYF.